A single sample gave rise to the 5 T cell receptor beta chains below, sequenced in a study of cytomegalovirus exposure and HLA in healthy donors. This table comes from immunoSEQ multiplex PCR, and its TCRdb copy is limited to in-frame clones, with some not included. The sample consists of about 260,000 clones, 80% to 95% of them appearing once. Sequences were obtained from PBMCs. The receptors stem from a woman aged 25 to 39 in good health and CMV-seronegative.

The rearrangement joins TRBV7-3 to TRBJ2-1; 9 nucleotides match TRBD1. J was trimmed by 8 bases and V by 8 bases; bases with no gene match: 4. From germline, CDR1 is SGHTA and CDR2 FQGTGA. The CDR3 has 12 amino acids. CDR3 in DNA: TGTGCCAGCGGGACAGGGTATGATGAGCAGTTCTTC. It specifies CASGTGYDEQFF.

The chain couples TRBV27 to TRBJ2-7, with 9 bases identical to TRBD1. CDR1 is MNHEY and CDR2 is SMNVEV in the germline V gene (reference sequence). The CDR3 consists of 18 residues. The V segment lost 5 bases and the J segment 7 bases; nucleotides outside the gene matches: 21. CDR3 region: CASSNIVLGQGPPGEQYF. CDR3 in DNA: TGTGCCAGCAGTAATATTGTCTTGGGACAGGGCCCCCCGGGAGAGCAGTACTTC.

The genes are TRBV15 and TRBJ2-7; TRBD2 aligns across 9 bases. This CDR3 spans 17 amino acids. Germline-derived CDR1 and CDR2 are LNHNV and YYDKDF (reference sequence). V shed 0 bases and J 2 bases; nucleotides not matched to a gene: 8. The CDR3 sequence is CATSRDASGTVAYEQYF. The CDR3 nucleotides are TGTGCCACCAGCAGAGATGCTAGCGGGACGGTAGCCTACGAGCAGTACTTC.

CDR3 sequence: CASNGLAEDTDTQYF. The DNA of the CDR3 is TGTGCCAGCAATGGACTAGCGGAAGACACAGATACGCAGTATTTT. The chain joins TRBV2 to TRBJ2-3, with TRBD2 matching over 10 bases. This CDR3 spans 15 amino acids. The junction had 6 bases not matched to a gene; V was cut back by 7 bases and J by 2 bases. The germline CDR1 and CDR2 sequences are SNHLY and FYNNEI.

The table lists this clone with a few counts. The V call is TRBV29-1, the J call TRBJ2-5; no definite D call. CDR3 length: 10 amino acids. V was shortened by 4 bases and J by 4 bases, with 4 bases between the two germline ends. Germline V lookup: CDR1 SQVTM, CDR2 ANQGSEA. Here the CDR3 reads CSVGGETQYF. In DNA, the CDR3 is TGCAGCGTTGGGGGAGAGACCCAGTACTTC.